A single sample gave rise to the 17 T cell receptor beta chains below, sequenced in a study of T cell repertoires in cytomegalovirus infection. TCRdb independently ran MiXCR on the reads; one entry per CDR3 protein. The data show roughly 230,000 distinct CDR3 sequences, over 20% seen once. The specimen was CD8+ T cells from PBMCs. Source of these receptors: a human donor in good health (CMV status not recorded). Some clones in this sample may be carry-over from other donors' samples.

This clonotype was seen repeatedly, ten times or more. J is TRBJ2-3 and V is TRBV7-6; a possible D gene is TRBD2 (6 bases). The germline CDR1 and CDR2 sequences are SGHVS and FNYEAQ. CDR3 length: 14 amino acids. V shed 0 bases and J shed 5 bases, with 9 bases lying between them. The CDR3 loop reads CASSLAGGIDTQYF. The DNA for the CDR3 is TGTGCCAGCAGCTTAGCGGGGGGTATAGATACGCAGTATTTT.

This clonotype was found many times. The chain carries TRBV7-2 and TRBJ1-5; no clear D. This CDR3 is built from 14 residues. The germline CDR1 and CDR2 sequences are SGHTA and FQGNSA. Trimming removed 1 base from V and 1 base from J, with 5 bases in between. This chain's CDR3 is CASSLERSNQPQHF. In DNA form, the CDR3 reads TGTGCCAGCAGCTTAGAGCGGAGCAATCAGCCCCAGCATTTT.

This clonotype is medium-sized within its sample. J is TRBJ1-6 and V is TRBV7-2, with no clear D. This CDR3 spans 15 amino acids. Germline V gives CDR1 SGHTA, CDR2 FQGNSA. V was trimmed by 5 bases and J by 9 bases, leaving 17 bases between them. The CDR3 reads CASSPEGFSGSPLHF. The DNA of the CDR3 is TGTGCCAGCAGCCCCGAGGGTTTTTCCGGTTCACCCCTCCACTTT.

This clonotype has more than one count but fewer than ten. V and J are TRBV29-1 and TRBJ1-2; D is undetermined. CDR1 is SQVTM and CDR2 is ANQGSEA in the germline V gene. V was cut by 2 bases and J by 5 bases, with 6 bases left in between. This CDR3 contains 11 residues. This CDR3 reads CSVERDYGYTF. In DNA, the CDR3 is TGCAGCGTTGAACGGGATTATGGCTACACCTTC. The variable domain in full, with the rest retrieved from reference TRBV29-1 and TRBJ1-2, is SAVISQKPSRDICQRGTSLTIQCQVDSQVTMMFWYRQQPGQSLTLIATANQGSEATYESGFVIDKFPISRPNLTFSTLTVSNMSPEDSSIYLCSVERDYGYTFGSGTRLTVV.

The V gene is TRBV12-3 or TRBV12-4, the J gene TRBJ2-7; D is perhaps TRBD1 or TRBD2 (6 bases each). Between the trimmed V and J ends, which lost 3 bases and 1 base, there was a span of 10 bases. The CDR3 consists of 14 residues. CDR3 DNA sequence: TGTGCCAGCAGTTTCGGGGGCCATTCCTACGAGCAGTACTTC. It encodes CASSFGGHSYEQYF.

The V gene is TRBV5-5, the J gene TRBJ2-2; D gene unclear. This CDR3 has 18 amino acids. Germline CDR1 SGHKS, CDR2 YYEKEE (reference sequence). V gave up 0 bases and J gave up 0 bases, with 15 bases separating them. As DNA, the CDR3 is TGTGCCAGCAGCTTGGTTCCCCCCCAGGCGCCGAACACCGGGGAGCTGTTTTTT. As protein: CASSLVPPQAPNTGELFF.

As to this clonotype: A much larger clone lies one base from this, so it may be a read error. The V call is TRBV11-2, the J call TRBJ2-7; TRBD1 is a possible D gene (5 bases). The CDR3 consists of 15 residues. CDR1 SGHAT and CDR2 FQNNGV come from the germline V gene. The CDR3 region has the DNA TGTGTCAGCAGCTTAGACCTCCAGGGAACCTACGAGCAGTACTTC. It translates to CVSSLDLQGTYEQYF.

The chain has TRBV7-6 and TRBJ1-2, with unresolved D. From germline, CDR1 is SGHVS and CDR2 FNYEAQ. The CDR3 is 14 amino acids. Trimming took off 5 bases at V and 2 bases at J, with 12 bases between the two ends. As DNA, the CDR3 is TGTGCCAGCAGCCCTTTTGGACCCAACTATGGCTACACCTTC. The encoded protein is CASSPFGPNYGYTF.

This clonotype came up a few times. This chain connects TRBV7-6 to TRBJ2-7; D unresolved. The CDR3 is 15 residues long. Between the trimmed V and J ends, which lost 3 bases and 2 bases, there was a span of 14 bases. Germline V CDR1 and CDR2: SGHVS, FNYEAQ. The CDR3, as DNA: TGTGCCAGCAGCTTTCGCGCAGGTCTGGCCTACGAGCAGTACTTC. Protein sequence: CASSFRAGLAYEQYF.

This clonotype appeared many times. The V and J genes are TRBV7-2 and TRBJ2-5; tentative D call: TRBD2 (7 bases). CDR3 length: 15 amino acids. Trimming removed 3 bases at V and 5 bases at J, with 16 bases between. Germline assignment: CDR1 SGHTA and CDR2 FQGNSA. CDR3 bases: TGTGCCAGCAGCTTCATGGCGGGGGCGGGGGAGACCCAGTACTTC. Amino acids: CASSFMAGAGETQYF.

This sequence joins TRBV27 and TRBJ2-3; no reliable D call. Germline V gene lookup returns CDR1 MNHEY and CDR2 SMNVEV (reference sequence). Trimming removed 1 base at V and 2 bases at J, with 4 bases between. The CDR3 sequence is 13 residues long. CDR3 sequence reads: CASSLWVTDTQYF. The CDR3 coding sequence is TGTGCCAGCAGTTTATGGGTCACAGATACGCAGTATTTT.

This clonotype was counted between two and nine times. The V gene is TRBV7-9, the J gene TRBJ2-7; D is uncertain. The germline V gene has CDR1 SEHNR and CDR2 FQNEAQ (reference sequence). The CDR3 consists of 12 residues. The V end lost 4 bases, the J end lost 6 bases, and 10 bases lay between the germline ends. CDR3 sequence (DNA): TGTGCCAGCAGCTCCGAACCGGGCGAGCAGTACTTC. Its protein product is CASSSEPGEQYF.

This clonotype was observed a few times. The chain couples TRBV28 to TRBJ2-7; D not resolved. Germline values: CDR1 MDHEN, CDR2 SYDVKM. This CDR3 has 14 amino acids. Trimming pared 4 bases from V and 5 bases from J, leaving 15 bases between. The CDR3 DNA reads as TGTGCCAGCAGTTCCCCCGGTGGGTCCCACGAGCAGTACTTC. It is translated as CASSSPGGSHEQYF. Full variable domain (rest looked up from reference TRBV28 and TRBJ2-7): DVKVTQSSRYLVKRTGEKVFLECVQDMDHENMFWYRQDPGLGLRLIYFSYDVKMKEKGDIPEGYSVSREKKERFSLILESASTNQTSMYLCASSSPGGSHEQYFGPGTRLTVT.

The gene calls are TRBV6-2 or TRBV6-3 and TRBJ2-1; 10 bases agree with TRBD2. J lost 4 bases, V lost 6 bases, and 9 bases had no gene match. The CDR3 runs 16 residues. From germline, CDR1 is MNHEY and CDR2 SVGEGT. The CDR3 region is CASRTGTSESYNEQFF. CDR3 DNA sequence: TGTGCCAGCAGGACCGGGACTAGCGAATCATACAATGAGCAGTTCTTC.

This clonotype was detected many times. The rearrangement uses TRBV7-9 and TRBJ1-4; D is perhaps TRBD1 (6 bases). Per germline, CDR1 SEHNR and CDR2 FQNEAQ (reference sequence). The CDR3 is 16 residues long. Trimming took 3 bases from V and 0 from J, leaving 11 bases between them. The CDR3 DNA reads as TGTGCCAGCAGCTTCCCGGACAGCTCAACTAATGAAAAACTGTTTTTT. It codes for CASSFPDSSTNEKLFF.

This rearrangement joins TRBV19 to TRBJ1-2, with TRBD1 matching over 7 bases. The V gene end was trimmed by 5 bases and the J gene end by 2 bases; junction bases not matched to a gene: 5. Looked up from germline, CDR1 is LNHDA and CDR2 is SQIVND (reference sequence). This CDR3 region has 14 residues. The CDR3 reads CASSLSGQNYGYTF. The CDR3 DNA reads TGTGCCAGTAGTTTATCGGGACAGAACTATGGCTACACCTTC.

This clonotype was picked up a small number of times. This sequence joins TRBV28 and TRBJ1-1; no clear D gene. V was shortened by 6 bases and J by 4 bases, with 15 bases between the two germline ends. CDR3 length: 14 residues. CDR1 and CDR2 from the germline V gene are MDHEN and SYDVKM. The CDR3 coding sequence is TGTGCCAGCAGCTACTCTCGGGGAATCACTGAAGCTTTCTTT. Encoded protein: CASSYSRGITEAFF.